This is a list of T cell receptor beta chains from one sample in a study of blood T cell repertoires in COVID-19. The table came from immunoSEQ multiplex PCR; TCRdb's copy has only in-frame clones and leaves some out. This table holds roughly 300,000 clones, about four fifths found once. Sequencing input: peripheral blood. Receptors were obtained from a woman in her fifties or sixties with acute or convalescent COVID-19. Both conserved end residues are part of each CDR3. D genes are given only for firm matches. Clone size appears in some rows only: once, few, many, or a class for an expanded clone.

D gene	V gene	clone size	J gene	CDR3 protein	CDR3 DNA
TRBD2	TRBV27	NA	TRBJ2-7	CASSPLLAGGPGGQYF	TGTGCCAGCAGTCCGTTACTAGCGGGAGGGCCAGGTGGGCAGTACTTC
NA	TRBV3-1/TRBV3-2	NA	TRBJ2-5	CASSQGLTLGGETQYF	TGTGCCAGCAGCCAAGGTTTGACTCTAGGCGGAGAGACCCAGTACTTC
TRBD1	TRBV24-1	once	TRBJ2-5	CATSDPDRVQETQYF	TGTGCCACCAGTGATCCGGACAGGGTCCAAGAGACCCAGTACTTC
TRBD1	TRBV24-1	NA	TRBJ1-5	CATSEPATGGGEGAQHF	TGTGCCACCAGTGAACCGGCGACAGGGGGCGGCGAGGGAGCCCAGCATTTT
NA	TRBV2	NA	TRBJ1-1	CASILRVSTEAFF	TGTGCCAGCATTCTCAGGGTTAGCACTGAAGCTTTCTTT
NA	TRBV7-2	once	TRBJ1-3	CASSPQGTGNTIYF	TGTGCCAGCAGCCCCCAGGGGACTGGAAACACCATATATTTT
NA	TRBV5-1	NA	TRBJ2-2	CASRTSTGELFF	TGCGCCAGCCGAACTAGCACCGGGGAGCTGTTTTTT
NA	TRBV19	few	TRBJ1-2	CASSMSSGDYGYTF	TGTGCCAGTAGTATGTCGTCAGGGGACTATGGCTACACCTTC
TRBD2	TRBV20-1	once	TRBJ2-7	CSASSFELAGGSYEQYF	TGCAGTGCTAGTTCCTTCGAACTAGCGGGAGGATCCTACGAGCAGTACTTC
NA	TRBV11-3	NA	TRBJ1-6	CASSFMDKDSPLHF	TGTGCCAGCAGCTTCATGGACAAAGATTCACCCCTCCACTTT
NA	TRBV5-1	NA	TRBJ1-1	CASSLDGVGTEAFF	TGCGCCAGCAGCTTGGACGGGGTAGGGACTGAAGCTTTCTTT
TRBD1	TRBV24-1	NA	TRBJ1-2	CATSDPGQGAYGYTF	TGTGCCACCAGTGACCCGGGACAGGGGGCATATGGCTACACCTTC
TRBD1	TRBV4-1	NA	TRBJ1-1	CASSQAGQTFMNTEAFF	TGCGCCAGCAGCCAAGCGGGACAGACTTTTATGAACACTGAAGCTTTCTTT
TRBD2	TRBV6-2/TRBV6-3	NA	TRBJ2-1	CASSMGLAGVSYNEQFF	TGTGCCAGCAGTATGGGACTAGCGGGAGTTTCCTACAATGAGCAGTTCTTC
NA	TRBV10-3	NA	TRBJ1-5	CAINTGYSQPQHF	TGTGCCATCAATACAGGGTATTCTCAGCCCCAGCATTTT
NA	TRBV27	NA	TRBJ1-6	CASSFLPDSPLHF	TGTGCCAGCAGTTTCCTCCCCGATTCACCCCTCCACTTT
NA	TRBV7-9	NA	TRBJ2-7	CASSLAGRGEQYF	TGTGCCAGCAGCTTAGCGGGTCGCGGCGAGCAGTACTTC
TRBD1	TRBV9	NA	TRBJ1-2	CASSVDPQGQGVRGYTF	TGTGCCAGCAGCGTAGATCCCCAAGGACAGGGGGTTCGTGGCTACACCTTC
NA	TRBV7-2	NA	TRBJ2-5	CASSAGAGETQYF	TGTGCCAGCAGCGCAGGGGCGGGAGAGACCCAGTACTTC
TRBD2	TRBV7-2	NA	TRBJ2-3	CASSSHSGSRADTQYF	TGTGCCAGCAGTTCCCATAGCGGGAGCCGGGCAGATACGCAGTATTTT
NA	TRBV3-1/TRBV3-2	few	TRBJ1-2	CASSQGRNYGYTF	TGTGCCAGCAGCCAGGGGCGAAACTATGGCTACACCTTC
TRBD1	TRBV5-6	NA	TRBJ1-5	CASSAWTGSSNQPQHF	TGTGCCAGCAGCGCCTGGACAGGATCTAGCAATCAGCCCCAGCATTTT
NA	TRBV10-3	NA	TRBJ2-7	CAISEQYEQYF	TGTGCCATCAGTGAACAGTACGAGCAGTACTTC
TRBD1	TRBV5-1	NA	TRBJ2-3	CASSSGGTTDTQYF	TGCGCCAGCAGTTCAGGGGGCACGACAGATACGCAGTATTTT
NA	TRBV5-4	NA	TRBJ1-2	CASSPRGVNYGYTF	TGTGCCAGCAGCCCCCGCGGGGTTAACTATGGCTACACCTTC
TRBD1	TRBV6-5	NA	TRBJ1-6	CASRRETGPNSPLHF	TGTGCCAGCAGACGCGAGACAGGGCCAAATTCACCCCTCCACTTT
NA	TRBV27	NA	TRBJ2-5	CASSLMRQTQETQYF	TGTGCCAGCAGTTTAATGCGACAGACCCAAGAGACCCAGTACTTC
TRBD1	TRBV4-1	once	TRBJ2-7	CASSHGTGRYYEQYF	TGCGCCAGCAGCCATGGGACAGGCCGCTACTACGAGCAGTACTTC
TRBD1	TRBV4-1	few	TRBJ1-3	CASSSPGTGTSGNTIYF	TGCGCCAGCAGCTCCCCCGGGACAGGGACCTCTGGAAACACCATATATTTT
NA	TRBV15	NA	TRBJ1-1	CATSRDTMTNTEAFF	TGTGCCACCAGCAGAGATACCATGACTAACACTGAAGCTTTCTTT
NA	TRBV6-2/TRBV6-3	NA	TRBJ1-5	CASSPTSQAHQPQHF	TGTGCCAGCAGCCCCACAAGCCAGGCCCATCAGCCCCAGCATTTT
NA	TRBV19	NA	TRBJ1-1	CASSIRRDTEAFF	TGTGCCAGTAGTATAAGGAGAGACACTGAAGCTTTCTTT
TRBD2	TRBV4-2	NA	TRBJ2-4	CASSQGELANDIQYF	TGTGCCAGCAGCCAAGGCGAACTAGCGAACGACATTCAGTACTTC
TRBD1	TRBV19	NA	TRBJ1-4	CASSPSQDRGGEKLFF	TGTGCCAGTAGTCCCTCCCAGGACAGGGGTGGTGAAAAACTGTTTTTT
NA	TRBV5-1	once	TRBJ1-1	CASSSQRGNTEAFF	TGCGCCAGCAGCTCCCAAAGGGGGAACACTGAAGCTTTCTTT
NA	TRBV7-2	NA	TRBJ2-7	CASSLLATYEQYF	TGTGCCAGCAGCTTACTAGCGACCTACGAGCAGTACTTC
TRBD1	TRBV18	NA	TRBJ1-1	CASSRQGYTEAFF	TGTGCCAGCTCGCGACAGGGGTACACTGAAGCTTTCTTT
TRBD2	TRBV2	NA	TRBJ2-5	CASSEGGGIQETQYF	TGTGCCAGCAGTGAGGGGGGGGGAATACAAGAGACCCAGTACTTC
NA	TRBV25-1	NA	TRBJ2-1	CASSELRGGNEQFF	TGTGCCAGCAGTGAATTGAGGGGGGGCAATGAGCAGTTCTTC
TRBD1	TRBV28	NA	TRBJ1-2	CASSFDGTGAYGYTF	TGTGCCAGCAGTTTCGATGGGACAGGGGCCTATGGCTACACCTTC
TRBD2	TRBV5-1	NA	TRBJ2-5	CASSLERLAPQETQYF	TGCGCCAGCAGCTTGGAACGACTAGCCCCACAAGAGACCCAGTACTTC
TRBD2	TRBV30	NA	TRBJ2-3	CAWSVGTSGRGDTQYF	TGTGCCTGGAGTGTAGGGACTAGCGGGAGAGGGGATACGCAGTATTTT
NA	TRBV3-1/TRBV3-2	NA	TRBJ1-1	CASSRGPNTEAFF	TGTGCCAGCAGCCGGGGCCCGAACACTGAAGCTTTCTTT
TRBD1	TRBV2	NA	TRBJ1-5	CASSAGQGYQPQHF	TGTGCCAGCAGTGCGGGACAGGGGTATCAGCCCCAGCATTTT
TRBD1	TRBV27	many	TRBJ2-3	CASSPRTGSLTDTQYF	TGTGCCAGCAGTCCGCGGACAGGTTCCCTCACAGATACGCAGTATTTT
TRBD1	TRBV5-1	once	TRBJ1-5	CASSDGQGNQPQHF	TGCGCCAGCAGCGACGGACAGGGTAATCAGCCCCAGCATTTT
TRBD1	TRBV19	NA	TRBJ1-6	CATSRDSYSPLHF	TGTGCCACTTCCCGGGACAGCTATTCACCCCTCCACTTT